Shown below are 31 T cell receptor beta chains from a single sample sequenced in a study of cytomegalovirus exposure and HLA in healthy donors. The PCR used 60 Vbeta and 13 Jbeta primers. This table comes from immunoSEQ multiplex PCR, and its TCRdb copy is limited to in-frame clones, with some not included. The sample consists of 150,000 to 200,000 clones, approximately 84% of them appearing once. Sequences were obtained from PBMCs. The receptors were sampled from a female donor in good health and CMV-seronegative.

The CDR3 DNA reads TGCAGCGTTGAGTCCCAGGGTAACTCCTACGAGCAGTACTTC. Translation: CSVESQGNSYEQYF. The V gene is TRBV29-1, the J gene TRBJ2-7; the D gene is possibly TRBD1 (5 bases). CDR3 length: 14 residues. The V and J ends lost 3 bases and 0 bases respectively, with 12 bases between them. Germline V CDR1 and CDR2: SQVTM, ANQGSEA.

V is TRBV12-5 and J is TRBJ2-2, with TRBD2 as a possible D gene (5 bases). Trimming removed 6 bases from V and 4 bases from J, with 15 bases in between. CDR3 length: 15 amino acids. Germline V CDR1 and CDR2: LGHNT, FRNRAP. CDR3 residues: CASGPYGMGTGELFF. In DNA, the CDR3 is TGTGCTAGTGGCCCTTACGGGATGGGCACCGGGGAGCTGTTTTTT.

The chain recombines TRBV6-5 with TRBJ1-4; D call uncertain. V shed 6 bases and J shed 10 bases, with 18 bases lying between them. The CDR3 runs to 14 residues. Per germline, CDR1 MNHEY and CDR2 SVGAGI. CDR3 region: CASSLTVPTGKLFF. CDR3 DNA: TGTGCCAGCAGCCTCACAGTACCTACTGGAAAACTGTTTTTT.

CDR3 DNA sequence: TGTGCCAGCAGCGTTGGGGAGGGATACGAGCAGTACTTC. As protein: CASSVGEGYEQYF. V gene TRBV9 combines with J gene TRBJ2-7, with 7 bases lining up with TRBD2. Trimming removed 2 bases from V and 4 bases from J; junction bases left unmatched: 3. This CDR3 spans 13 amino acids. CDR1 and CDR2 (germline): SGDLS, YYNGEE.

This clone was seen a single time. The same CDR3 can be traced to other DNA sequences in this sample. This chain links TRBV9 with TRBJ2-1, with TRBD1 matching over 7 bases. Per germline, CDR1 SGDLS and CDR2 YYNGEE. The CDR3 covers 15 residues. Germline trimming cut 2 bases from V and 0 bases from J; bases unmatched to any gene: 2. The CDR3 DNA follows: TGTGCCAGCAGCGTCGGGGACAGCTCCTACAATGAGCAGTTCTTC. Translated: CASSVGDSSYNEQFF.

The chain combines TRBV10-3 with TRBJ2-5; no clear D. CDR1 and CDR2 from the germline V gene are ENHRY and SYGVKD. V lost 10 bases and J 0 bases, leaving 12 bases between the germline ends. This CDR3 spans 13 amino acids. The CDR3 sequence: CATQDTDQETQYF. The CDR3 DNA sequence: TGTGCCACCCAGGATACCGACCAAGAGACCCAGTACTTC.

CDR3 amino acids: CASSLDTGRWNGYTF. The CDR3 nucleotides are TGTGCCAGCAGTTTAGATACAGGGAGATGGAATGGCTACACCTTC. This chain connects TRBV28 to TRBJ1-2, with D possibly being TRBD1 (6 bases). Looked up from germline, CDR1 is MDHEN and CDR2 is SYDVKM. There are 15 residues in the CDR3. V lost 2 bases and J lost 6, with 16 bases in between.

CDR3 sequence: CASSLGGDRRVQPQHF. DNA of the CDR3: TGTGCCAGCAGCTTAGGGGGGGACAGGAGAGTGCAGCCCCAGCATTTT. The J gene is TRBJ1-5, the V gene TRBV7-2; 8 bases map to TRBD1. The V and J ends lost 1 base and 7 bases, in that order; junction bases with no gene match: 9. This CDR3 has 16 residues. In germline, CDR1 is SGHTA, CDR2 FQGNSA. Full variable domain (rest looked up from reference TRBV7-2 and TRBJ1-5): GAGVSQSPSNKVTEKGKDVELRCDPISGHTALYWYRQSLGQGLEFLIYFQGNSAPDKSGLPSDRFSAERTGGSVSTLTIQRTQQEDSAVYLCASSLGGDRRVQPQHFGDGTRLSIL.

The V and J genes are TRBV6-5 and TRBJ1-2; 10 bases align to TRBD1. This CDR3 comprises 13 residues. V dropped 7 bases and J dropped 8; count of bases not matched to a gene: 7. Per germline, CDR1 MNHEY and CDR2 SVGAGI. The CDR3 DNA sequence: TGTGCCAGCACTCGGGACAGGGGATACGGCTACACCTTC. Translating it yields CASTRDRGYGYTF.

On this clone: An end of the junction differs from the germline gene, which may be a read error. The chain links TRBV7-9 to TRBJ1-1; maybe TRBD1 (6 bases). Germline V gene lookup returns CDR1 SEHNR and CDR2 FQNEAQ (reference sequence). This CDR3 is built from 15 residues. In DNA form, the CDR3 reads TGTTCCAGCAGCGCCATTAGGGGGATGAACACTGAAGCTTTCTTT. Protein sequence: CSSSAIRGMNTEAFF.

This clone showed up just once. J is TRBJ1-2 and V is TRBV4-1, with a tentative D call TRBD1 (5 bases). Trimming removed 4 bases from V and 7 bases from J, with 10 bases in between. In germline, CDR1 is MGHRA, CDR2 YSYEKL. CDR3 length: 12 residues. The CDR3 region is CASSLSGGGYTF. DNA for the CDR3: TGCGCCAGCAGCCTGTCCGGGGGTGGCTACACCTTC.

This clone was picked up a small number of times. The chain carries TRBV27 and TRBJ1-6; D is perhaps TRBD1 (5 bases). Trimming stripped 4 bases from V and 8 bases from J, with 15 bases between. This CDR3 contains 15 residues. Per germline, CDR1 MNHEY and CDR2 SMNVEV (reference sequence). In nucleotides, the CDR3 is TGTGCCAGCAGTTCCATTACCGGGGGGGATTCACCCCTCCACTTT. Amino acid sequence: CASSSITGGDSPLHF.

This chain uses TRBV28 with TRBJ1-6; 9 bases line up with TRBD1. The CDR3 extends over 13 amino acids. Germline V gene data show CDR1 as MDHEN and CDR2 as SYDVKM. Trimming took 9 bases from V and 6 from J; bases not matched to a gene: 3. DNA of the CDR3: TGTGCCAGTCGGACAGGGGCTAATTCACCCCTCCACTTT. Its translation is CASRTGANSPLHF.

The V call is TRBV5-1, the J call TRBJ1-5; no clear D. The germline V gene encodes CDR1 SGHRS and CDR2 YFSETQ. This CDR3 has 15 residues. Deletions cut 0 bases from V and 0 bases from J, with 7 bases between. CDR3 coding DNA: TGCGCCAGCAGCTTGGACAGTTATAGCAATCAGCCCCAGCATTTT. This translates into CASSLDSYSNQPQHF.

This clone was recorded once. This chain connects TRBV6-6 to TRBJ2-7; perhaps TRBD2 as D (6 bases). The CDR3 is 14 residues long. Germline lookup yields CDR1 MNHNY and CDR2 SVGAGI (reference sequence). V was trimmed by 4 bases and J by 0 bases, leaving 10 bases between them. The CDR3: CASSFSGGSYEQYF. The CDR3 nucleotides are TGTGCCAGCAGTTTTAGCGGAGGCTCCTACGAGCAGTACTTC.

The CDR3 sequence: CASSIDVNQPQHF. The CDR3, as DNA: TGTGCCAGTAGTATAGATGTAAATCAGCCCCAGCATTTT. The rearrangement links TRBV19 to TRBJ1-5; the D is unclear. Trimming shortened V by 0 bases and J by 4 bases, and 4 bases separated the two germline ends. CDR3 size: 13 residues. Germline lookup yields CDR1 LNHDA and CDR2 SQIVND (reference sequence).

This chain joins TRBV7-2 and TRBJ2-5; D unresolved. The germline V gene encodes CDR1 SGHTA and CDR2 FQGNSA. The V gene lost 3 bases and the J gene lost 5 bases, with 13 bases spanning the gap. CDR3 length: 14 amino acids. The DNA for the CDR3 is TGTGCCAGCAGCTTCGGCGGAGACGAGGAGACCCAGTACTTC. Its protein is CASSFGGDEETQYF.

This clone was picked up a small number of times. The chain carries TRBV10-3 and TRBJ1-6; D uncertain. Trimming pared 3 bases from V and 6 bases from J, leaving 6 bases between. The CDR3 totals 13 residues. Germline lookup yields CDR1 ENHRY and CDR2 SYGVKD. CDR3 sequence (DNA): TGTGCCATCAGTGACGGTGGTAATTCACCCCTCCACTTT. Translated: CAISDGGNSPLHF.

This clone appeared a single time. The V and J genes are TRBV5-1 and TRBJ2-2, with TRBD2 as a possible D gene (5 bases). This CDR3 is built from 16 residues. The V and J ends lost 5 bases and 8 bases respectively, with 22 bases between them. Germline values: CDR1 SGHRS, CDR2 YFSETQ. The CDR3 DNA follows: TGCGCCAGCAGTTTTGTGGGAGCCTCGCTGGTGGGGGAGCTGTTTTTT. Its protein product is CASSFVGASLVGELFF.

In DNA, the CDR3 is TGTGCCAGCAGTGAAATCATACGGGAGGGCCCTCACACCGGGGAGCTGTTTTTT. Encoded protein: CASSEIIREGPHTGELFF. The chain carries TRBV6-1 and TRBJ2-2, with 8 bases lining up with TRBD2. CDR3 length equals 18 residues. V lost 2 bases, J lost 3 bases, and 11 bases stayed unmatched. From germline, CDR1 is MNHNS and CDR2 SASEGT.

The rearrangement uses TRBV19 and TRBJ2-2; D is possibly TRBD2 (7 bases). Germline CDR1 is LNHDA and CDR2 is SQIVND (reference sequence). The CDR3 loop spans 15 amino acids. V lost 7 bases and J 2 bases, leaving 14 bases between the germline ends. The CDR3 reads CASTRGGTNTGELFF. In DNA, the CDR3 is TGTGCCAGTACCCGCGGGGGCACCAACACCGGGGAGCTGTTTTTT.

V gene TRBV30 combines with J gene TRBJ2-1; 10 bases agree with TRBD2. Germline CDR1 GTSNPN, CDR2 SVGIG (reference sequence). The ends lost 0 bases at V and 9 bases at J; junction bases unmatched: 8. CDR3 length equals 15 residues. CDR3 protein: CAWSVTLAGGFEQFF. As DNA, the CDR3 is TGTGCCTGGAGTGTTACCTTAGCGGGGGGATTTGAGCAGTTCTTC.

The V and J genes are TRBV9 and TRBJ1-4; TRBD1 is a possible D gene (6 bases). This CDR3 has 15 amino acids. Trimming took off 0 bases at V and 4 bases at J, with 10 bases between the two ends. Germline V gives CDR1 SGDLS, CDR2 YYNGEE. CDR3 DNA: TGTGCCAGCAGCGTAGGGGGCAGGGGTAATGAAAAACTGTTTTTT. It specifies CASSVGGRGNEKLFF.

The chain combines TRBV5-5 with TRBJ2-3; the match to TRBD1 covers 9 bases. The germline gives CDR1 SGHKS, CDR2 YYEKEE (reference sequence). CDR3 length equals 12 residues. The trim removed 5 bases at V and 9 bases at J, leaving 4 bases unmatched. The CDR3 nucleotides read TGTGCCAGCAGTTCCGGACAGGGGACGCAGTATTTT. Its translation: CASSSGQGTQYF. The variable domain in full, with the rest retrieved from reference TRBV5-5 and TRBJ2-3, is DAGVTQSPTHLIKTRGQQVTLRCSPISGHKSVSWYQQVLGQGPQFIFQYYEKEERGRGNFPDRFSARQFPNYSSELNVNALLLGDSALYLCASSSGQGTQYFGPGTRLTVL.

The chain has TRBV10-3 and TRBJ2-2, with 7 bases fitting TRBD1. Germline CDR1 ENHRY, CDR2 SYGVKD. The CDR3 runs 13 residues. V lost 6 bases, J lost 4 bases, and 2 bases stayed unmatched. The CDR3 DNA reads TGTGCCATCAGAGGGACAGTCACCGGGGAGCTGTTTTTT. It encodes CAIRGTVTGELFF.

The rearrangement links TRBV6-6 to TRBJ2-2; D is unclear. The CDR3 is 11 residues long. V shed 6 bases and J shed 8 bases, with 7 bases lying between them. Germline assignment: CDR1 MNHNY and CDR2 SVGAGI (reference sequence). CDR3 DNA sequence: TGTGCCAGCAGCCACGGTGGGGAGCTGTTTTTT. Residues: CASSHGGELFF.

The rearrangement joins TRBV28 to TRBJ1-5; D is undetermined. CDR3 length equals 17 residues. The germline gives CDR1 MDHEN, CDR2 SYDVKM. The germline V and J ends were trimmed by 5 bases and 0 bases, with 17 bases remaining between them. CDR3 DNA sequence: TGTGCCAGCAGTCTCGCTTCGCGGGTTGGTAGCAATCAGCCCCAGCATTTT. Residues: CASSLASRVGSNQPQHF.

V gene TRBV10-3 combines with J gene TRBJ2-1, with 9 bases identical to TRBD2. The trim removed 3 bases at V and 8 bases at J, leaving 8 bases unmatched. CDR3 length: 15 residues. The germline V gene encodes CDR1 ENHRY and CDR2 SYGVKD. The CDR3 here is CAISEKAGGPDEQFF. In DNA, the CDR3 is TGTGCCATCAGTGAAAAGGCGGGGGGGCCGGATGAGCAGTTCTTC.

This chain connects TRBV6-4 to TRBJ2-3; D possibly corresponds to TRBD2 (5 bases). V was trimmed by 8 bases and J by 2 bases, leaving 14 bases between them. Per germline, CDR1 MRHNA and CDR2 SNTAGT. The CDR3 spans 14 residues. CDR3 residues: CASRLTTSTDTQYF. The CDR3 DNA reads TGTGCCAGCCGATTGACTACCTCCACAGATACGCAGTATTTT.

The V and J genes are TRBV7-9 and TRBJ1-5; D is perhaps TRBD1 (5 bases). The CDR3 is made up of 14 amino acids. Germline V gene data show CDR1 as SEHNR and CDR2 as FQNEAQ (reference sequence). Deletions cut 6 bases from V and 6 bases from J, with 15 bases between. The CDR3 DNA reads TGTGCCAGCAGTTGGGGGACTTCGGCTCAGCCCCAGCATTTT. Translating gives CASSWGTSAQPQHF.

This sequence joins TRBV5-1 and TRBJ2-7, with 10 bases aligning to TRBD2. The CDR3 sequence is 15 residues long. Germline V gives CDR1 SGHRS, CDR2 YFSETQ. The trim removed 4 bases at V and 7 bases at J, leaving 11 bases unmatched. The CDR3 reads CASSPVAGGATEQYF. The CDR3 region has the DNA TGCGCCAGCAGCCCCGTAGCGGGGGGAGCTACAGAGCAGTACTTC.